This T cell receptor (beta chain) was profiled in a study of T cell repertoires in cytomegalovirus infection. Study-wide background: The authors relied on CMV epitopes, both recently identified HLA-C-restricted and well-studied HLA-B-restricted.

The CDR3 runs to 14 residues. The V segment lost 3 bases and the J segment 6 bases; nucleotides outside the gene matches: 4. Germline V lookup: CDR1 WSHSY, CDR2 SAAADI. About this clonotype: What it binds is unknown.

In TCRdb, the reads were re-called with MiXCR into one record per CDR3 protein. The table includes about 920,000 distinct CDR3 sequences, 31% detected once. The chain uses TRBV10-2 and TRBJ2-3; 9 bases are shared with TRBD2. This specimen consisted of cultured CD8+ T cells from PBMCs, obtained from culture after CMV antigen stimulation. The source is a human donor in good health (CMV status not recorded). Some clones in this sample may be carry-over from other donors' samples. In nucleotides, the CDR3 is TGCGCCAGCAGTGAAGGAGCGGGGGGCGATACGCAGTATTTT. Its translation: CASSEGAGGDTQYF.